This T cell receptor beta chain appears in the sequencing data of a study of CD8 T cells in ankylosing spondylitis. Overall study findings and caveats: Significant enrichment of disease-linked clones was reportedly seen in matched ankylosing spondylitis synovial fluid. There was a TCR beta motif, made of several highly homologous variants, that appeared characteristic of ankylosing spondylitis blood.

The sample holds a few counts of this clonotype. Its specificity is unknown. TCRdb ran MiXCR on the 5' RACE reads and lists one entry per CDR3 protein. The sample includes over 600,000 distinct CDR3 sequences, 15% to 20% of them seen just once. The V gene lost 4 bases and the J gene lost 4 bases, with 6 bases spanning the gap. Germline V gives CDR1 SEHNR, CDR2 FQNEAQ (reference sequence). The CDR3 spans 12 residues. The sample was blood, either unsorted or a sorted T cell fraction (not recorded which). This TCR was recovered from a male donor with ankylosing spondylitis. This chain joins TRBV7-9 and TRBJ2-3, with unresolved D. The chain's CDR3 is CASSWYPDTQYF. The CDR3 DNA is TGTGCCAGCAGCTGGTATCCAGATACGCAGTATTTT.